The following is a TCR beta chain sequence with its context. Its antigen is still unknown. The donors were healthy bone marrow donors. The sample belongs to a study of cytomegalovirus exposure and HLA in healthy donors. The PCR used 60 Vbeta and 13 Jbeta primers. The method was immunoSEQ multiplex PCR; TCRdb's version includes in-frame clones alone and lacks a portion of them. The sample holds some 150,000 clones, 70% to 85% seen once. There are 13 residues in the CDR3. Germline V lookup: CDR1 SNHLY, CDR2 FYNNEI. V was cut by 6 bases and J by 2 bases, with 10 bases left in between. General study findings and limits: Common viral pathogens seemed, in a later analysis, to connect with several of the most significant clusters. Listed as cytomegalovirus-associated were 170 or so TCR beta chains.

The sequence derives from a man aged 40-49 years in good health and CMV-seronegative. The sequenced sample was PBMCs. The V gene is TRBV2, the J gene TRBJ1-2; D uncertain. The CDR3 is CASRADKNYGYTF. The CDR3 DNA reads as TGTGCCAGCAGAGCTGACAAGAACTATGGCTACACCTTC.